A single sample is the source of the 24 T cell receptor beta chains below, sequenced in a study of cytomegalovirus exposure and HLA in healthy donors. With 60 Vbeta and 13 Jbeta primers, the PCR was carried out. Repertoires were generated with immunoSEQ multiplex PCR, while TCRdb's copy carries only in-frame clones and drops some. The sample lists tens of thousands of clones, approximately 84% occurring once. The sequenced sample was PBMCs. These receptor sequences come from a man aged 18 to 35 in good health and CMV-seronegative.

The chain links TRBV7-6 to TRBJ2-7, with a possible D match to TRBD2 (6 bases). The CDR3 loop spans 13 amino acids. The germline CDR1 and CDR2 sequences are SGHVS and FNYEAQ. Trimming shortened V by 5 bases and J by 3 bases, and 11 bases separated the two germline ends. The CDR3 DNA sequence: TGTGCCAGCAGCAAGGTGACTAGCTACGAGCAGTACTTC. This codes for CASSKVTSYEQYF.

V usage is TRBV5-4 and J usage is TRBJ2-3, with D unclear. The V and J ends lost 0 bases and 2 bases respectively, with 10 bases between them. CDR3 length: 15 residues. Per the germline V gene, CDR1 is SGHNT and CDR2 is YYREEE (reference sequence). CDR3 sequence reads: CASSLAAENTDTQYF. CDR3 sequence (DNA): TGTGCCAGCAGCTTGGCCGCGGAGAACACAGATACGCAGTATTTT.

The chain carries TRBV5-6 and TRBJ2-2, with TRBD2 matching over 13 bases. Trimming removed 3 bases from V and 5 bases from J; junction bases left unmatched: 7. Germline CDR1 SGHDT, CDR2 YYEEEE. The CDR3 has 17 amino acids. In DNA form, the CDR3 reads TGTGCCAGCAGCTGGGGACTAGCGGGGACGGGGACCGGGGAGCTGTTTTTT. It is translated as CASSWGLAGTGTGELFF.

The V call is TRBV6-5, the J call TRBJ1-5, with D maybe TRBD1 (5 bases). V lost 5 bases and J lost 1, with 12 bases in between. This CDR3 contains 15 residues. In germline, CDR1 is MNHEY, CDR2 SVGAGI. The CDR3 DNA follows: TGTGCCAGCAGTCGACAGAAAGGGAGCAATCAGCCCCAGCATTTT. Protein sequence: CASSRQKGSNQPQHF.

This chain links TRBV6-1 with TRBJ1-4, with a tentative D call TRBD1 (5 bases). The CDR3 totals 15 residues. Trimming shortened V by 2 bases and J by 6 bases, and 13 bases separated the two germline ends. The germline V gene has CDR1 MNHNS and CDR2 SASEGT. CDR3 sequence: CASSEYAAGDEKLFF. The CDR3 region has the DNA TGTGCCAGCAGTGAATATGCAGCGGGGGATGAAAAACTGTTTTTT.

V is TRBV7-9 and J is TRBJ2-5, with 10 bases aligning to TRBD1. With 4 bases clipped from V and 4 bases from J, the junction kept 15 bases outside the gene matches. In germline, CDR1 is SEHNR, CDR2 FQNEAQ (reference sequence). This CDR3 spans 18 amino acids. The CDR3, as DNA: TGTGCCAGCAGCTCCACTCGGGACAGGGGATCGGTAGCAGAGACCCAGTACTTC. This gives the protein CASSSTRDRGSVAETQYF.

This clone was counted between two and nine times. The chain employs TRBV5-6 and TRBJ2-5, with TRBD2 identical over 9 bases. The DNA end favors TRBJ2-7, so the J call may be wrong. This CDR3 comprises 14 residues. The germline V gene has CDR1 SGHDT and CDR2 YYEEEE. CDR3 DNA: TGTGCCAGCAGCTTAAGACTAGCGGTCTACGAGCAGTACTTC. Amino acid sequence: CASSLRLAVYEQYF.

The chain joins TRBV5-1 to TRBJ2-7; perhaps TRBD1 as D (6 bases). Germline V gene sequence: CDR1 SGHRS, CDR2 YFSETQ. Trimming removed 3 bases from V and 3 bases from J, with 19 bases in between. The CDR3 contains 16 residues. CDR3 region: CASSYSNRESFYEQYF. In DNA, the CDR3 is TGCGCCAGCAGCTATAGCAACAGGGAGTCTTTCTACGAGCAGTACTTC.

This chain uses TRBV4-1 with TRBJ2-7, with unresolved D. The germline V gene encodes CDR1 MGHRA and CDR2 YSYEKL. The CDR3 consists of 12 residues. V dropped 0 bases and J dropped 3 bases, with 3 bases sitting between them. CDR3 coding DNA: TGCGCCAGCAGCCAAGACAGCTACGAGCAGTACTTC. Translating gives CASSQDSYEQYF.

The chain couples TRBV2 to TRBJ2-7, with a possible D match to TRBD2 (6 bases). The V end lost 8 bases, the J end lost 3 bases, and 17 bases lay between the germline ends. The CDR3 has 14 amino acids. Germline V CDR1 and CDR2: SNHLY, FYNNEI. This CDR3 is CASGRTFGSYEQYF. The CDR3 DNA reads TGTGCCAGCGGGAGGACGTTCGGGAGCTACGAGCAGTACTTC.

The CDR3: CASFGGRGNYGYTF. CDR3 DNA sequence: TGTGCCAGCTTCGGAGGGAGGGGTAACTATGGCTACACCTTC. The V gene is TRBV7-9, the J gene TRBJ1-2, with a possible D match to TRBD1 (5 bases). V shed 8 bases and J shed 1 base, with 14 bases lying between them. The CDR3 consists of 14 residues. Germline CDR1 and CDR2: SEHNR and FQNEAQ (reference sequence). The entire variable domain, with the rest obtained from reference TRBV7-9 and TRBJ1-2, is as follows: DTGVSQNPRHKITKRGQNVTFRCDPISEHNRLYWYRQTLGQGPEFLTYFQNEAQLEKSRLLSDRFSAERPKGSFSTLEIQRTEQGDSAMYLCASFGGRGNYGYTFGSGTRLTVV.

The J gene is TRBJ2-5, the V gene TRBV5-4; no clear D gene. Germline CDR1 is SGHNT and CDR2 is YYREEE (reference sequence). This CDR3 is 14 amino acids long. V lost 0 bases and J 2 bases, leaving 8 bases between the germline ends. CDR3 DNA: TGTGCCAGCAGCTTGGAGTACGGTCAAGAGACCCAGTACTTC. Protein product: CASSLEYGQETQYF.

The V and J genes are TRBV7-9 and TRBJ2-5; the D gene is possibly TRBD1 (6 bases). Germline CDR1 is SEHNR and CDR2 is FQNEAQ (reference sequence). V was shortened by 1 base and J by 4 bases, with 19 bases between the two germline ends. This CDR3 contains 17 residues. The CDR3 DNA reads as TGTGCCAGCAGCTTAGAAAGAGGCAGGGTGGACAGAGAGACCCAGTACTTC. Its translation: CASSLERGRVDRETQYF.

This clone was recorded once. The chain recombines TRBV13 with TRBJ2-7; 9 nucleotides align to TRBD1. The CDR3 spans 14 residues. V trimming: 5 bases; J trimming: 7 bases; junction bases outside the gene matches: 9. Looked up from germline, CDR1 is PRHDT and CDR2 is FYEKMQ (reference sequence). The CDR3 bases are TGTGCCAGCAGCACCGGGACAGGGCTGGGAGAGCAGTACTTC. Its translation is CASSTGTGLGEQYF.

This clone was observed a handful of times. The genes are TRBV19 and TRBJ1-1; 9 positions match TRBD1. J lost 5 bases, V lost 4 bases, and 5 bases had no gene match. This CDR3 has 14 amino acids. Germline CDR1 LNHDA, CDR2 SQIVND (reference sequence). The CDR3 region has the DNA TGTGCCAGTAGTAGGGGACAGGGAGGGACTGAAGCTTTCTTT. Its translation: CASSRGQGGTEAFF. The full variable domain, its missing parts supplied by reference TRBV19 and TRBJ1-1, is DGGITQSPKYLFRKEGQNVTLSCEQNLNHDAMYWYRQDPGQGLRLIYYSQIVNDFQKGDIAEGYSVSREKKESFPLTVTSAQKNPTAFYLCASSRGQGGTEAFFGQGTRLTVV.

This chain uses TRBV7-8 with TRBJ1-3; 8 bases fit TRBD1. The germline CDR1 and CDR2 sequences are SGHVS and FQNEAQ. The CDR3 spans 17 residues. Trimming removed 4 bases from V and 4 bases from J; junction bases left unmatched: 12. CDR3 loop: CASSSGPGQARGNTIYF. CDR3 DNA: TGTGCCAGCAGCTCCGGACCGGGACAGGCCAGGGGAAACACCATATATTTT.

The chain combines TRBV30 with TRBJ2-3; 8 positions match TRBD2. V shed 5 bases, J shed 5 bases, and the junction held 12 bases outside the gene matches. In germline, CDR1 is GTSNPN, CDR2 SVGIG (reference sequence). CDR3 length: 15 residues. The CDR3 region is CAWGGPGTRLDTQYF. CDR3 sequence (DNA): TGTGCCTGGGGCGGACCCGGGACTAGGCTAGATACGCAGTATTTT.

CDR3 sequence reads: CASSYHMTSGSDTQYF. For the CDR3, the DNA is TGTGCCAGCAGTTACCATATGACTAGCGGGAGTGATACGCAGTATTTT. The chain uses TRBV6-5 and TRBJ2-3, with 12 nucleotides matching TRBD2. Germline trimming cut 2 bases from V and 6 bases from J; bases unmatched to any gene: 6. Germline values: CDR1 MNHEY, CDR2 SVGAGI. The CDR3 is 16 amino acids.

In this sample, this clone turned up once. V is TRBV5-1 and J is TRBJ2-3, with a tentative D call TRBD1 (6 bases). Per the germline V gene, CDR1 is SGHRS and CDR2 is YFSETQ. Trimming removed 4 bases from V and 3 bases from J, with 21 bases in between. This CDR3 has 17 residues. The DNA of the CDR3 is TGCGCCAGCAGCCCCCCTGGGTGGGGGCTCAGTACAGATACGCAGTATTTT. It is translated as CASSPPGWGLSTDTQYF.

This clone is a singleton in its sample. The chain uses TRBV19 and TRBJ1-1; D gene unclear. The CDR3 spans 14 residues. Trimming left V 7 bases short and J 7 bases short, with 19 bases between. Germline CDR1 reads LNHDA; CDR2 reads SQIVND (reference sequence). Written as DNA, the CDR3 is TGTGCCAGTACTCCCCTTCCGGGGTCTAATGAAGCTTTCTTT. Protein sequence: CASTPLPGSNEAFF.

This chain links TRBV5-5 with TRBJ1-1, with D tentatively TRBD1 (6 bases). CDR1 and CDR2 from the germline V gene are SGHKS and YYEKEE (reference sequence). With 1 base removed from V and 5 bases from J, the gap between germline ends came to 18 bases. This CDR3 contains 16 residues. CDR3 sequence reads: CASSLSTLQGGTEAFF. The CDR3 bases are TGTGCCAGCAGCTTGTCGACGTTACAGGGCGGGACTGAAGCTTTCTTT. Full variable domain (missing parts from reference TRBV5-5 and TRBJ1-1): DAGVTQSPTHLIKTRGQQVTLRCSPISGHKSVSWYQQVLGQGPQFIFQYYEKEERGRGNFPDRFSARQFPNYSSELNVNALLLGDSALYLCASSLSTLQGGTEAFFGQGTRLTVV.

This chain uses TRBV11-2 with TRBJ2-7; 10 bases map to TRBD2. J was trimmed by 2 bases and V by 1 base; bases with no gene match: 5. CDR3 length equals 16 residues. Germline CDR1 reads SGHAT; CDR2 reads FQNNGV. The CDR3 coding sequence is TGTGCCAGCAGCTTAGTGCTAGCGGGAGCAACCTACGAGCAGTACTTC. This encodes CASSLVLAGATYEQYF.

The gene calls are TRBV29-1 and TRBJ1-1; D might be TRBD1 (5 bases). The CDR3 is 13 residues long. The V gene lost 3 bases and the J gene lost 4 bases, with 12 bases spanning the gap. CDR1 is SQVTM and CDR2 is ANQGSEA in the germline V gene. In DNA form, the CDR3 reads TGCAGCGTTGAGATTGGGGGGGGCACTGAAGCTTTCTTT. Translated: CSVEIGGGTEAFF.

This sequence joins TRBV5-4 and TRBJ2-7, with TRBD1 matching 8 bases. With V trimmed by 2 bases and J by 2 bases, 6 bases remained unmatched. The CDR3 sequence is 15 residues long. CDR1 is SGHNT and CDR2 is YYREEE in the germline V gene (reference sequence). This CDR3 reads CASSFGQGAPYEQYF. In DNA, the CDR3 is TGTGCCAGCAGCTTTGGGCAGGGGGCTCCCTACGAGCAGTACTTC. The whole variable domain, remainder taken from reference TRBV5-4 and TRBJ2-7, is ETGVTQSPTHLIKTRGQQVTLRCSSQSGHNTVSWYQQALGQGPQFIFQYYREEENGRGNFPPRFSGLQFPNYSSELNVNALELDDSALYLCASSFGQGAPYEQYFGPGTRLTVT.